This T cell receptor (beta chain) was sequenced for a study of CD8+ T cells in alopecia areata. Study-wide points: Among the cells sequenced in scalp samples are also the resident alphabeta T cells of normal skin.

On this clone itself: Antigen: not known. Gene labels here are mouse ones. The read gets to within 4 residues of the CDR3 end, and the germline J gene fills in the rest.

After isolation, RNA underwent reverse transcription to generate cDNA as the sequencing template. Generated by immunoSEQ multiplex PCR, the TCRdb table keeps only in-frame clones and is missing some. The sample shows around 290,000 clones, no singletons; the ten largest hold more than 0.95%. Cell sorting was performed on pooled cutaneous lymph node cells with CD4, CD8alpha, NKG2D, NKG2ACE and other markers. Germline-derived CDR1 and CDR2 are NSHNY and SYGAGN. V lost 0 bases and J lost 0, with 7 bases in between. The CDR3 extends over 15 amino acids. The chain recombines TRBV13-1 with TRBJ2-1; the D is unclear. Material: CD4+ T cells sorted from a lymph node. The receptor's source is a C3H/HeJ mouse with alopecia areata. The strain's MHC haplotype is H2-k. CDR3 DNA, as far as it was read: TGTGCCAGCAGTGATGAACAGAATAACTATGCT. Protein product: CASSDEQNNYA. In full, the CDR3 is CASSDEQNNYAEQFF.